Given below is one T cell receptor beta chain in context. Which antigen it targets is not known. The input lacks base qualities; no much larger clone sits a single base away. TCRbeta CDR3 regions were amplified from genomic DNA using the immunoSEQ Assay, a bias-controlled multiplex PCR. For the original study's pipeline: The number of nucleated cells in each sample was estimated from the amplification of reference gene primers within the assay. To quantify the absolute abundance of each unique TCRbeta CDR3 rearrangement, sequence reads were collapsed and filtered. For each sample, productive Simpson clonality was calculated by taking the square root of Simpson's diversity index across productive rearrangements. TCRdb limited this immuneACCESS table to in-frame rearrangements with V and J called. A share of clones is missing; checked studies link under half to unresolved V genes, and the rest is unexplained. Clonal size and the V and J genes are those of that table, whereas D and trimming came from the DNA. In all, the sample holds around 320,000 clones, and nearly 90% of those were seen once. The top ten clones comprise around 4.5% of the sample.

This entry comes from a study of blood T cell repertoires in COVID-19 (dated by TCRdb to 2019 to 2021). Background for the entire study: The collaborator samples originated in the United States, Italy and Spain and spanned the acute and convalescent phases of COVID-19. The dataset comprised deeply sampled blood TCRbeta repertoires from subjects exposed to, actively infected with, or recovered from COVID-19. The prospective study material was composed of cDNA or gDNA derived from T cells, B-cell-depleted T cells, or PBMCs. The sample metadata nearly always contained a de-identified subject ID, COVID-19 status, age in years and sex. The repertoires were made available in a free public database intended to serve as a resource for research on the immune response to SARS-CoV-2. Where HLA class I and class II types were available, the types were taken from metadata supplied by the sample provider, not from assay-based typing. Samples were obtained from the ongoing ImmuneRACE study (first 160 participants) and from 1,254 subjects provided by 6 global collaborators.

Participants in the prospective study were enrolled through a virtual design, were aged roughly 18 to 90 years, and lived in 24 United States geographic areas. In the prospective study, cohorts were assigned on the basis of participant-reported clinical history obtained from a screening survey and a study questionnaire. Mobile phlebotomists in the prospective study collected whole blood, serum and a nasopharyngeal or oropharyngeal swab from every participant. Additional blood draws and questionnaires over an approximately two-month period could optionally be provided by prospective study participants. Before DNA extraction, blood samples from the prospective study were shipped at room temperature or frozen. Results the study describes overall, beyond this receptor: How much clinical and demographic metadata was included differed by source and by participant, and the metadata was provided uncurated.

CDR1 and CDR2 are drawn from the germline V gene (reference sequence): SEHNR, FQNEAQ. The CDR3 measures 13 amino acids from cysteine to phenylalanine. The entry retains the CDR3 DNA only, 39 bases that are in frame from base 1. The V end loses 2 bases and the J end loses 6 bases, and a stretch of 10 bases separates them. The material sequenced was PBMCs or T cells enriched from blood (not recorded which). This chain joins TRBV7-9 to TRBJ1-1; the D gene remains uncertain. This TCR came from a woman between 18 and 29 years old with acute COVID-19. CDR3 reads: CASSLLPVPEAFF. In nucleotides, the sequence is TGTGCCAGCAGCTTACTCCCGGTCCCTGAAGCTTTCTTT.